Listed here are 25 T cell receptor beta chains from one sample, sequenced in a study of CD8+CD57+ T cells in acquired aplastic anemia. For CDR3 and TCR beta VDJ profiling, genomic DNA was the template used. Each CDR3 protein is one row after TCRdb ran MiXCR on the reads. The table lists around 180,000 distinct CDR3 sequences, about 60% of them singletons, with under 60% in the top ten. Material: sorted CD4+, CD8+, or CD8+CD57+ T cells (not recorded which) from PBMCs. These receptors were taken from a human donor in good health.

This sequence joins TRBV10-3 and TRBJ2-1, with D tentatively TRBD2 (5 bases). Germline loops: CDR1 ENHRY, CDR2 SYGVKD. CDR3 length: 15 amino acids. The V end lost 7 bases, the J end lost 6 bases, and 19 bases lay between the germline ends. This CDR3 reads CAIIKIEGSFNEQFF. The CDR3 DNA sequence: TGTGCCATCATCAAAATCGAGGGTAGCTTCAATGAGCAGTTCTTC.

This rearrangement joins TRBV10-2 to TRBJ1-2, with D perhaps TRBD1 (5 bases). V was shortened by 6 bases and J by 8 bases, with 7 bases between the two germline ends. Germline V CDR1 and CDR2: WSHSY, SAAADI. The CDR3 loop spans 10 amino acids. The CDR3 region has the DNA TGCGCCAGCAGGGGACGAGGCTACACCTTC. As protein: CASRGRGYTF.

The chain has TRBV7-9 and TRBJ1-4, with D hard to call. The CDR3 has 8 residues. Trimming removed 6 bases at V and 10 bases at J, with 0 bases between. Germline V gives CDR1 SEHNR, CDR2 FQNEAQ (reference sequence). Here the CDR3 reads CASRKLFF. The CDR3 coding sequence is TGTGCCAGCAGAAAACTGTTTTTT. Based on the CDR3 plus reference TRBV7-9 and TRBJ1-4, the full variable domain is DTGVSQNPRHKITKRGQNVTFRCDPISEHNRLYWYRQTLGQGPEFLTYFQNEAQLEKSRLLSDRFSAERPKGSFSTLEIQRTEQGDSAMYLCASRKLFFGSGTQLSVL.

This clonotype was seen once. The chain joins TRBV7-3 to TRBJ1-2; D might be TRBD1 (5 bases). Trimming shortened V by 5 bases and J by 7 bases, and 23 bases separated the two germline ends. The CDR3 is made up of 16 amino acids. In germline, CDR1 is SGHTA, CDR2 FQGTGA. CDR3 DNA: TGTGCCAGCAGCCCTCGGGACGGAGCCACCAGCGGTGGCTACACCTTC. Its protein is CASSPRDGATSGGYTF.

This sequence joins TRBV15 and TRBJ2-1; 11 nucleotides line up with TRBD2. CDR1 and CDR2 (germline): LNHNV, YYDKDF (reference sequence). The CDR3 consists of 19 residues. The J segment lost 7 bases and the V segment lost 1 base, leaving 15 bases of the junction unmatched. As DNA, the CDR3 is TGTGCCACCAGCAGAGTGGGTAGCGGGGGGGCGGTTTTCAGAAATGAGCAGTTCTTC. Its translation: CATSRVGSGGAVFRNEQFF.

The J gene is TRBJ1-2, the V gene TRBV10-2, with no clear D. CDR1 is WSHSY and CDR2 is SAAADI in the germline V gene. The CDR3 contains 15 residues. Trimming left V 6 bases short and J 2 bases short, with 16 bases between. CDR3 nucleotides: TGCGCCAGCAGACCAGCGTTGTCCGGGAACTATGGCTACACCTTC. This translates into CASRPALSGNYGYTF.

V and J are TRBV20-1 and TRBJ2-7; D could derive from TRBD1 or TRBD2 (6 bases each). The CDR3 runs 16 residues. CDR1 DFQATT and CDR2 SNEGSKA come from the germline V gene (reference sequence). V was shortened by 5 bases and J by 9 bases, with 29 bases between the two germline ends. The CDR3 spells CSALTPPRGELRRQYF. The DNA of the CDR3 is TGCAGTGCTCTAACTCCTCCGAGGGGGGAGTTACGAAGGCAGTACTTC.

The chain is built from TRBV6-2 or TRBV6-3 and TRBJ2-7; no clear D. The germline gives CDR1 MNHEY, CDR2 SVGEGT. Trimming took off 5 bases at V and 2 bases at J, with 7 bases between the two ends. This CDR3 spans 12 amino acids. The CDR3 coding sequence is TGTGCCAGCAGTGACTTCCCCTACGAGCAGTACTTC. Translation gives CASSDFPYEQYF.

The V gene is TRBV19, the J gene TRBJ1-1; D gene ambiguous. This CDR3 is built from 13 residues. Trimming removed 6 bases from V and 6 bases from J, with 14 bases in between. The V gene's germline CDR1 is LNHDA and CDR2 SQIVND (reference sequence). This chain's CDR3 is CASRTRGSAEAFF. Written as DNA, the CDR3 is TGTGCCAGTAGAACTCGGGGTAGCGCTGAAGCTTTCTTT.

The CDR3 coding sequence is TGTGCCAGCAGCTTACCCATTGAGGAGACCCAGTACTTC. It is translated as CASSLPIEETQYF. V usage is TRBV7-2 and J usage is TRBJ2-5; D is unresolved. The CDR3 is 13 residues long. Germline V gives CDR1 SGHTA, CDR2 FQGNSA. V was cut by 2 bases and J by 5 bases, with 9 bases left in between.

The chain carries TRBV7-3 and TRBJ2-5; perhaps TRBD1 as D (6 bases). The germline V gene encodes CDR1 SGHTA and CDR2 FQGTGA. The CDR3 extends over 15 amino acids. Trimming shortened V by 2 bases and J by 6 bases, and 16 bases separated the two germline ends. The CDR3 DNA is TGTGCCAGCAGCTTATTTCCGGGACAAAGACAGACCCAGTACTTC. It yields the protein CASSLFPGQRQTQYF.

This clonotype was seen at least ten times. The chain employs TRBV4-2 and TRBJ2-3, with 8 bases that match TRBD2. CDR3 length: 18 residues. Germline V lookup: CDR1 LGHNA, CDR2 YNFKEQ. The J segment lost 1 base and the V segment lost 4 bases, leaving 13 bases of the junction unmatched. The CDR3 DNA is TGTGCCAGCAGCCCGCTGGTGGTTAGCGGGACTGGCACAGATACGCAGTATTTT. Protein: CASSPLVVSGTGTDTQYF.

The sample holds many counts of this clonotype. The rearrangement joins TRBV5-6 to TRBJ2-7; 7 bases line up with TRBD2. Germline V CDR1 and CDR2: SGHDT, YYEEEE. The trim removed 2 bases at V and 3 bases at J, leaving 5 bases unmatched. The CDR3 contains 14 residues. The DNA for the CDR3 is TGTGCCAGCAGCTTCGGACTAGGGGACTACGAGCAGTACTTC. It is translated as CASSFGLGDYEQYF. The complete variable domain, with remaining parts taken from reference TRBV5-6 and TRBJ2-7, reads DAGVTQSPTHLIKTRGQQVTLRCSPKSGHDTVSWYQQALGQGPQFIFQYYEEEERQRGNFPDRFSGHQFPNYSSELNVNALLLGDSALYLCASSFGLGDYEQYFGPGTRLTVT.

This clonotype was detected many times. CDR3 amino acids: CASSLSSSSSYEQYF. The CDR3 DNA reads TGTGCCAGCAGCCTTTCCTCTTCTAGTTCCTACGAGCAGTACTTC. The J gene is TRBJ2-7, the V gene TRBV11-2; D is uncertain. The CDR3 consists of 15 residues. The germline V and J ends were trimmed by 5 bases and 1 base, with 15 bases remaining between them. Germline V gene data show CDR1 as SGHAT and CDR2 as FQNNGV.

V gene TRBV4-1 combines with J gene TRBJ2-5; no definite D call. The CDR3 contains 13 residues. Germline-derived CDR1 and CDR2 are MGHRA and YSYEKL. V was cut by 3 bases and J by 5 bases, with 10 bases left in between. As DNA, the CDR3 is TGCGCCAGCAGCCACGGTGTTCGGGAGACCCAGTACTTC. It is translated as CASSHGVRETQYF.

This clonotype turned up a few times. This chain connects TRBV2 to TRBJ2-7; D uncertain. V lost 6 bases and J lost 3, with 9 bases in between. The CDR3 loop spans 12 amino acids. CDR1 is SNHLY, CDR2 FYNNEI, per germline. CDR3 sequence reads: CASSLLHYEQYF. The CDR3 bases are TGTGCCAGCAGCTTATTGCACTACGAGCAGTACTTC.

This chain uses TRBV24-1 with TRBJ2-1; 8 nucleotides agree with TRBD1. With V trimmed by 1 base and J by 6 bases, 7 bases remained unmatched. Per the germline V gene, CDR1 is KGHDR and CDR2 is SFDVKD. The CDR3 consists of 16 residues. Written as DNA, the CDR3 is TGTGCCACCAGTGATTTCTGGCAGGGGGCATCCAATGAGCAGTTCTTC. Its translation: CATSDFWQGASNEQFF.

The rearrangement joins TRBV15 to TRBJ2-7; the match to TRBD1 covers 10 bases. The CDR3 runs to 15 residues. CDR1 and CDR2 (germline): LNHNV, YYDKDF (reference sequence). V shed 5 bases, J shed 5 bases, and the junction held 9 bases outside the gene matches. CDR3 protein: CATSGGTGEVNEQYF. As DNA, the CDR3 is TGTGCCACCAGCGGAGGGACAGGGGAGGTCAACGAGCAGTACTTC. The full variable domain, completed using reference TRBV15 and TRBJ2-7, is DAMVIQNPRYQVTQFGKPVTLSCSQTLNHNVMYWYQQKSSQAPKLLFHYYDKDFNNEADTPDNFQSRRPNTSFCFLDIRSPGLGDTAMYLCATSGGTGEVNEQYFGPGTRLTVT.

The chain recombines TRBV2 with TRBJ2-7; D gene ambiguous. The CDR3 contains 13 residues. Between the trimmed V and J ends, which lost 3 bases and 2 bases, there was a span of 8 bases. Germline-derived CDR1 and CDR2 are SNHLY and FYNNEI. The CDR3 coding sequence is TGTGCCAGCAGTGAGTCGGTCACCTACGAGCAGTACTTC. Translating it yields CASSESVTYEQYF.

The chain is built from TRBV7-9 and TRBJ2-7, with D unclear. The germline gives CDR1 SEHNR, CDR2 FQNEAQ (reference sequence). Deletions cut 4 bases from V and 1 base from J, with 5 bases between. The CDR3 runs to 12 residues. The CDR3 loop reads CASSSTSYEQYF. The CDR3 coding sequence is TGTGCCAGCAGCTCCACTTCCTACGAGCAGTACTTC.

This clonotype was seen at least ten times. The chain uses TRBV19 and TRBJ1-1, with D perhaps matching TRBD1 (6 bases). The V gene lost 6 bases and the J gene lost 4 bases, with 15 bases spanning the gap. This CDR3 spans 14 amino acids. Germline CDR1 reads LNHDA; CDR2 reads SQIVND (reference sequence). CDR3 bases: TGTGCCAGTAGCCAGGACAGCCCGGGCACTGAAGCTTTCTTT. Protein: CASSQDSPGTEAFF.

The sample holds a few counts of this clonotype. The gene calls are TRBV6-5 and TRBJ1-2; no reliable D call. The CDR3 is made up of 13 amino acids. Per germline, CDR1 MNHEY and CDR2 SVGAGI. V lost 3 bases to trimming and J lost 6 bases, with 11 bases between them. For the CDR3, the DNA is TGTGCCAGCAGTTATCGAAGTTCCGATGGCTACACCTTC. It codes for CASSYRSSDGYTF.

V usage is TRBV20-1 and J usage is TRBJ1-2; D might be TRBD1 (6 bases). The CDR3 extends over 13 amino acids. V was pared by 1 base and J by 8 bases, with 14 bases between. The germline V gene encodes CDR1 DFQATT and CDR2 SNEGSKA (reference sequence). In DNA form, the CDR3 reads TGCAGTGCTAGAGCCTCGACAGGTTGGGGCTACACCTTC. Protein sequence: CSARASTGWGYTF.

This clonotype was counted a single time. CDR3 amino acids: CATSSVGDEQYF. The CDR3 DNA is TGTGCCACCAGCAGTGTTGGGGACGAGCAGTACTTC. The chain carries TRBV15 and TRBJ2-7; no clear D gene. The CDR3 loop spans 12 amino acids. Germline V gene lookup returns CDR1 LNHNV and CDR2 YYDKDF (reference sequence). V shed 3 bases and J shed 5 bases, with 8 bases lying between them.

This clonotype was detected ten times or more. The CDR3 sequence: CASSVFTELDGYTF. In nucleotides, the CDR3 is TGTGCCAGCAGCGTATTCACAGAGTTAGATGGCTACACCTTC. This chain joins TRBV9 and TRBJ1-2; D gene unclear. The V gene lost 1 base and the J gene lost 6 bases, with 13 bases spanning the gap. This CDR3 has 14 residues. CDR1 is SGDLS, CDR2 YYNGEE, per germline. Together with reference TRBV9 and TRBJ1-2, the CDR3 gives the full variable domain: DSGVTQTPKHLITATGQRVTLRCSPRSGDLSVYWYQQSLDQGLQFLIQYYNGEERAKGNILERFSAQQFPDLHSELNLSSLELGDSALYFCASSVFTELDGYTFGSGTRLTVV.